A selection of T cell receptor beta chains follows, all from one sample in a study of blood T cells in healthy people across ages. Using its own MiXCR run on the 5' RACE reads, TCRdb lists one record per CDR3 protein. The sample lists 800,000 or so distinct CDR3 sequences; 25% were seen once. The same specimen was also included in a second study, on T cells of mothers and their children.

Material: blood. Source of these receptors: a boy aged 5-17 years in good health. The CDR3 runs from the conserved cysteine through the conserved F or W. Fields, in order: clone size, V gene, J gene, D gene, CDR3 protein, CDR3 DNA. The D gene is left open where the match is weak. Clone size, where shown, is once, few, many, or a class for clones that have expanded.

abundance: .; v_gene: TRBV5-1; j_gene: TRBJ1-4; d_gene: .; CDR3aa: CASSLGFLPDNEKLFF; CDR3nt: TGCGCCAGCAGCTTGGGTTTTTTGCCCGACAATGAAAAACTGTTTTTT
abundance: few; v_gene: TRBV12-3/TRBV12-4; j_gene: TRBJ2-7; d_gene: TRBD1; CDR3aa: CASSPGGATYEQYF; CDR3nt: TGTGCCAGCAGTCCAGGGGGTGCAACCTACGAGCAGTACTTC
abundance: few; v_gene: TRBV7-2; j_gene: TRBJ2-5; d_gene: .; CDR3aa: CASSIHRDVETQYF; CDR3nt: TGTGCCAGCAGCATCCACAGGGACGTGGAGACCCAGTACTTC
abundance: .; v_gene: TRBV27; j_gene: TRBJ2-7; d_gene: TRBD1; CDR3aa: CASSWEPGGHEQYF; CDR3nt: TGTGCCAGCAGTTGGGAGCCAGGGGGCCACGAGCAGTACTTC
abundance: .; v_gene: TRBV4-3; j_gene: TRBJ2-5; d_gene: .; CDR3aa: CASSQDLTGLETQYF; CDR3nt: TGCGCCAGCAGCCAAGATCTTACGGGTCTAGAGACCCAGTACTTC
abundance: .; v_gene: TRBV6-1; j_gene: TRBJ2-5; d_gene: .; CDR3aa: CASSEIWKQETQCF; CDR3nt: TGTGCCAGCAGTGAAATCTGGAAACAAGAGACCCAGTGCTTC
abundance: many; v_gene: TRBV9; j_gene: TRBJ2-7; d_gene: .; CDR3aa: CASAGGSHEQYF; CDR3nt: TGTGCCAGCGCAGGGGGGTCCCACGAGCAGTACTTC
abundance: .; v_gene: TRBV12-3/TRBV12-4; j_gene: TRBJ1-6; d_gene: .; CDR3aa: CASSLTGTPYNSPLHF; CDR3nt: TGTGCCAGCAGTCTCACCGGGACACCCTATAATTCACCCCTCCACTTT
abundance: .; v_gene: TRBV7-3; j_gene: TRBJ2-3; d_gene: .; CDR3aa: CASSQGRLGGLGPDTQYF; CDR3nt: TGTGCCAGCAGCCAAGGCCGTCTTGGGGGTCTAGGCCCAGATACGCAGTATTTT
abundance: .; v_gene: TRBV7-9; j_gene: TRBJ1-1; d_gene: .; CDR3aa: CASSFAHTEAFF; CDR3nt: TGTGCCAGCAGCTTTGCTCATACTGAAGCTTTCTTT
abundance: .; v_gene: TRBV28; j_gene: TRBJ1-5; d_gene: .; CDR3aa: CARSFASGSYSNQPQHF; CDR3nt: TGTGCCCGCAGTTTTGCCTCAGGCTCCTATAGCAATCAGCCCCAGCATTTT
abundance: .; v_gene: TRBV10-2; j_gene: TRBJ2-7; d_gene: .; CDR3aa: CASSDAGTYEQYF; CDR3nt: TGCGCCAGCAGTGACGCCGGTACCTACGAGCAGTACTTC
abundance: .; v_gene: TRBV27; j_gene: TRBJ2-3; d_gene: .; CDR3aa: CASSPLAANLDTQYF; CDR3nt: TGTGCCAGCAGTCCACTAGCCGCCAACCTAGATACGCAGTATTTT
abundance: few; v_gene: TRBV6-2/TRBV6-3; j_gene: TRBJ2-7; d_gene: TRBD1; CDR3aa: CASSPGQQYYEQYF; CDR3nt: TGTGCCAGCAGTCCGGGACAGCAATACTACGAGCAGTACTTC
abundance: few; v_gene: TRBV10-3; j_gene: TRBJ2-1; d_gene: TRBD1; CDR3aa: CAMGGQGFNEQFF; CDR3nt: TGTGCCATGGGGGGACAGGGGTTCAATGAGCAGTTCTTC
abundance: .; v_gene: TRBV7-2; j_gene: TRBJ2-5; d_gene: TRBD1; CDR3aa: CASRKETGQETQYF; CDR3nt: TGTGCCAGCAGGAAAGAGACAGGGCAAGAGACCCAGTACTTC
abundance: few; v_gene: TRBV3-1; j_gene: TRBJ1-2; d_gene: .; CDR3aa: CASSRDTVYGYTF; CDR3nt: TGTGCCAGCAGCCGGGACACAGTATATGGCTACACCTTC
abundance: .; v_gene: TRBV20-1; j_gene: TRBJ2-4; d_gene: .; CDR3aa: CSAGVPELAKNIQYF; CDR3nt: TGCAGTGCTGGCGTACCGGAGCTAGCCAAAAACATTCAGTACTTC
abundance: .; v_gene: TRBV12-3/TRBV12-4; j_gene: TRBJ2-1; d_gene: TRBD2; CDR3aa: CASRQGTSLYNEQFF; CDR3nt: TGTGCCAGCAGGCAAGGGACTAGCCTATACAATGAGCAGTTCTTC
abundance: .; v_gene: TRBV5-1; j_gene: TRBJ2-7; d_gene: .; CDR3aa: CASSPYLLAGSYEQYF; CDR3nt: TGCGCCAGCAGCCCCTATCTCCTGGCGGGATCCTACGAGCAGTACTTC
abundance: few; v_gene: TRBV5-4; j_gene: TRBJ2-3; d_gene: TRBD2; CDR3aa: CASSLFSGRPDTQYF; CDR3nt: TGTGCCAGCAGCTTGTTTAGCGGGAGGCCAGATACGCAGTATTTT
abundance: few; v_gene: TRBV20-1; j_gene: TRBJ1-2; d_gene: .; CDR3aa: CSARETGADYGYTF; CDR3nt: TGCAGTGCTAGAGAGACGGGGGCGGACTATGGCTACACCTTC
abundance: .; v_gene: TRBV7-7; j_gene: TRBJ1-2; d_gene: .; CDR3aa: CASSFQQGQWSYGYTF; CDR3nt: TGTGCTAGCAGCTTCCAGCAGGGGCAGTGGTCCTATGGCTACACCTTC
abundance: .; v_gene: TRBV11-2; j_gene: TRBJ2-2; d_gene: .; CDR3aa: CASSLELYGELFF; CDR3nt: TGTGCCAGCAGCTTAGAACTGTACGGGGAGCTGTTTTTT
abundance: few; v_gene: TRBV16; j_gene: TRBJ1-2; d_gene: TRBD1; CDR3aa: CASSQSKGAEGYTF; CDR3nt: TGTGCCAGCAGCCAATCGAAGGGGGCGGAGGGCTACACCTTC
abundance: few; v_gene: TRBV29-1; j_gene: TRBJ2-7; d_gene: TRBD1; CDR3aa: CSVVLSPGGYEQYF; CDR3nt: TGCAGCGTTGTGTTGTCGCCAGGGGGTTACGAGCAGTACTTC
abundance: few; v_gene: TRBV6-5; j_gene: TRBJ1-2; d_gene: .; CDR3aa: CASSSGLKADYGYTF; CDR3nt: TGTGCCAGCAGTTCGGGACTCAAGGCAGACTATGGCTACACCTTC
abundance: .; v_gene: TRBV20-1; j_gene: TRBJ2-1; d_gene: .; CDR3aa: CSARITSAVSYNEQFF; CDR3nt: TGCAGTGCTAGAATCACGTCAGCGGTCTCCTACAATGAGCAGTTCTTC
abundance: few; v_gene: TRBV7-2; j_gene: TRBJ1-4; d_gene: .; CDR3aa: CASSSLARRGDEKLFF; CDR3nt: TGTGCCAGCAGCTCCCTGGCCAGGAGGGGGGATGAAAAACTGTTTTTT
abundance: few; v_gene: TRBV19; j_gene: TRBJ2-1; d_gene: .; CDR3aa: CASRKQGNEQFF; CDR3nt: TGTGCCAGTAGGAAGCAAGGCAATGAGCAGTTCTTC
abundance: few; v_gene: TRBV20-1; j_gene: TRBJ1-1; d_gene: TRBD1; CDR3aa: CSARQGPLVIPEAFF; CDR3nt: TGCAGTGCTCGACAGGGGCCCCTCGTTATTCCTGAAGCTTTCTTT
abundance: few; v_gene: TRBV4-1; j_gene: TRBJ1-1; d_gene: .; CDR3aa: CASSQVPGIFAEAFF; CDR3nt: TGCGCCAGCAGCCAAGTCCCCGGGATTTTCGCTGAAGCTTTCTTT
abundance: .; v_gene: TRBV18; j_gene: TRBJ2-7; d_gene: .; CDR3aa: CASSPGSLESYEQYF; CDR3nt: TGTGCCAGCTCACCAGGGTCGCTGGAGTCCTACGAGCAGTACTTC
abundance: .; v_gene: TRBV4-1; j_gene: TRBJ1-2; d_gene: .; CDR3aa: CASSQQGPSYGYTF; CDR3nt: TGCGCCAGCAGCCAACAGGGGCCAAGCTATGGCTACACCTTC
abundance: few; v_gene: TRBV21-1; j_gene: TRBJ1-2; d_gene: .; CDR3aa: CASTPGQPSYGYTF; CDR3nt: TGTGCCAGCACCCCGGGACAGCCAAGCTATGGCTACACCTTC